These 5 T cell receptor beta chains came from one sample sequenced in a study of cytomegalovirus exposure and HLA in healthy donors. This table comes from immunoSEQ multiplex PCR, and its TCRdb copy is limited to in-frame clones, with some not included. The repertoire holds about 270,000 clones, with 80% to 90% as singletons. The sample was PBMCs. Receptors originate from a young woman in good health and CMV-seronegative.

This clone was recorded once. The rearrangement joins TRBV7-3 to TRBJ2-1; D is unclear. The V gene's germline CDR1 is SGHTA and CDR2 FQGTGA. V was trimmed by 5 bases and J by 0 bases, leaving 14 bases between them. CDR3 length: 16 residues. Here the CDR3 reads CASSPQRGFSYNEQFF. The CDR3 DNA reads TGTGCCAGCAGCCCTCAGCGTGGTTTCTCCTACAATGAGCAGTTCTTC.

This clone was seen a single time. The rearrangement links TRBV27 to TRBJ2-7, with TRBD2 matching over 8 bases. CDR3 length: 16 residues. Germline V gives CDR1 MNHEY, CDR2 SMNVEV (reference sequence). The junction had 14 bases not matched to a gene; V was cut back by 6 bases and J by 4 bases. The CDR3 protein is CASSASPGRAIYEQYF. The CDR3 DNA follows: TGTGCCAGCAGCGCCAGCCCCGGGAGGGCCATATACGAGCAGTACTTC.

The chain is built from TRBV5-1 and TRBJ2-7; D is perhaps TRBD1 (5 bases). Trimming removed 6 bases at V and 1 base at J, with 11 bases between. There are 13 residues in the CDR3. Per germline, CDR1 SGHRS and CDR2 YFSETQ. CDR3 coding DNA: TGCGCCAGCAATCAGGGTTCTTCCTACGAGCAGTACTTC. Its translation: CASNQGSSYEQYF. The variable domain in full, completed from reference TRBV5-1 and TRBJ2-7, reads KAGVTQTPRYLIKTRGQQVTLSCSPISGHRSVSWYQQTPGQGLQFLFEYFSETQRNKGNFPGRFSGRQFSNSRSEMNVSTLELGDSALYLCASNQGSSYEQYFGPGTRLTVT.

V gene TRBV13 combines with J gene TRBJ1-2, with TRBD1 as a possible D gene (5 bases). Looked up from germline, CDR1 is PRHDT and CDR2 is FYEKMQ (reference sequence). This CDR3 comprises 14 residues. With 5 bases removed from V and 4 bases from J, the gap between germline ends came to 14 bases. The CDR3 sequence: CASSPRGTVYGYTF. The CDR3 coding sequence is TGTGCCAGCAGCCCTCGCGGGACGGTCTATGGCTACACCTTC.

Details on this clone: The junction does not match germline at one end; this may be a read error. The V and J genes are TRBV11-2 and TRBJ2-3; D remains unclear. The CDR3 runs to 8 residues. Germline CDR1 SGHAT, CDR2 FQNNGV. CDR3 loop: CASSFRDF. CDR3 bases: TGTGCCAGCTCCTTTAGAGATTTT.